This passage covers 29 T cell receptor beta chains from one sample sequenced in a study of early T cells in non-severe SARS-CoV-2 infection. TCRdb redid the calling of the 5' RACE reads with MiXCR, one entry per CDR3 protein. Of 90,000 or so distinct CDR3 sequences detected, under 15% appear once; the ten largest clones hold around 5.1%. The sequencing sample was made of whole blood. These receptors all stem from an adult who was a healthcare worker with PCR-confirmed SARS-CoV-2 infection or an uninfected control (not recorded which).

CDR3 sequence reads: CASQGLAGSNEQFF. In DNA form, the CDR3 reads TGTGCCAGCCAGGGGCTAGCGGGAAGCAATGAGCAGTTCTTC. The V gene is TRBV2, the J gene TRBJ2-1; TRBD2 matches 9 bases. Germline-derived CDR1 and CDR2 are SNHLY and FYNNEI. V shed 8 bases, J shed 6 bases, and the junction held 8 bases outside the gene matches. This CDR3 has 14 residues.

The sample holds a few counts of this clonotype. The chain has TRBV19 and TRBJ2-5; 9 bases are a match to TRBD2. With 10 bases clipped from V and 5 bases from J, the junction kept 11 bases outside the gene matches. CDR1 LNHDA and CDR2 SQIVND come from the germline V gene (reference sequence). The CDR3 is made up of 14 amino acids. CDR3 amino acids: CATSRASGTETQYF. For the CDR3, the DNA is TGTGCCACCAGCCGGGCTAGCGGGACCGAGACCCAGTACTTC.

This sequence joins TRBV15 and TRBJ2-3, with D perhaps matching TRBD2 (6 bases). CDR3 size: 15 residues. V was clipped by 1 base and J by 4 bases, with 12 bases between them. The germline gives CDR1 LNHNV, CDR2 YYDKDF (reference sequence). CDR3 sequence: CATSRGGVAADTQYF. CDR3 sequence (DNA): TGTGCCACCAGCAGAGGGGGTGTAGCGGCAGATACGCAGTATTTT.

This clonotype has a handful of counts. J is TRBJ2-7 and V is TRBV10-3, with D possibly matching TRBD2 (6 bases). This CDR3 comprises 15 residues. Per the germline V gene, CDR1 is ENHRY and CDR2 is SYGVKD. Trimming left V 0 bases short and J 2 bases short, with 11 bases between. The CDR3 DNA reads as TGTGCCATCAGTGAGTCCACGGGAGCCGCCTACGAGCAGTACTTC. This gives the protein CAISESTGAAYEQYF.

This rearrangement joins TRBV20-1 to TRBJ2-5, with 9 positions matching TRBD2. The CDR3 contains 14 residues. Germline CDR1 DFQATT, CDR2 SNEGSKA (reference sequence). The V gene end was trimmed by 6 bases and the J gene end by 4 bases; junction bases not matched to a gene: 9. CDR3 region: CSALSSLAGETQYF. For the CDR3, the DNA is TGCAGTGCCCTTAGCTCACTAGCGGGAGAGACCCAGTACTTC.

As DNA, the CDR3 is TGTGCCATTAAACAGGGGGCCTGGAAGACCCAGTACTTC. This encodes CAIKQGAWKTQYF. The chain links TRBV6-1 to TRBJ2-5; 9 bases map to TRBD1. The germline V gene encodes CDR1 MNHNS and CDR2 SASEGT. The CDR3 totals 13 residues. Germline trimming cut 10 bases from V and 6 bases from J; bases unmatched to any gene: 9.

The chain combines TRBV7-3 with TRBJ2-3; 11 bases fit TRBD2. Germline assignment: CDR1 SGHTA and CDR2 FQGTGA. V shed 6 bases and J 4 bases; nucleotides not matched to a gene: 9. The CDR3 length is 16 residues. The CDR3 DNA reads TGTGCCAGCAGTAACGGACTAGCGGGTATGGCAGATACGCAGTATTTT. Protein sequence: CASSNGLAGMADTQYF.

The table lists this clonotype with many counts. This chain links TRBV7-2 with TRBJ2-1; weak D call: TRBD1 (5 bases). Germline V gene data show CDR1 as SGHTA and CDR2 as FQGNSA. V lost 1 base and J 8 bases, leaving 12 bases between the germline ends. The CDR3 runs 14 residues. The CDR3, as DNA: TGTGCCAGCAGCTTAGATCCAGGGATGTATGAGCAGTTCTTC. Encoded protein: CASSLDPGMYEQFF.

The rearrangement uses TRBV6-6 and TRBJ1-1, with TRBD1 as a possible D gene (5 bases). From germline, CDR1 is MNHNY and CDR2 SVGAGI (reference sequence). V was pared by 9 bases and J by 5 bases, with 16 bases between. The CDR3 spans 13 residues. CDR3 in DNA: TGTGCCAGTCGAAGAGAGGGGCTTACTGAAGCTTTCTTT. It is translated as CASRREGLTEAFF.

This clonotype was recorded many times. V and J are TRBV9 and TRBJ2-3, with a possible D match to TRBD2 (5 bases). CDR1 SGDLS and CDR2 YYNGEE come from the germline V gene. V was pared by 0 bases and J by 3 bases, with 8 bases between. This CDR3 is built from 14 residues. As DNA, the CDR3 is TGTGCCAGCAGCGTAGAGTGGGAGACAGATACGCAGTATTTT. As protein: CASSVEWETDTQYF.

This clonotype was counted only a few times. The genes are TRBV5-5 and TRBJ2-1, with 7 bases identical to TRBD1. CDR1 SGHKS and CDR2 YYEKEE come from the germline V gene (reference sequence). With V trimmed by 4 bases and J by 8 bases, 15 bases remained unmatched. This CDR3 is built from 16 residues. CDR3 region: CASSPTGALFPDEQFF. CDR3 nucleotides: TGTGCCAGCAGCCCAACAGGGGCCCTATTTCCCGATGAGCAGTTCTTC.

This rearrangement joins TRBV7-2 to TRBJ2-1, with a weak D call TRBD1 (6 bases). Germline CDR1 is SGHTA and CDR2 is FQGNSA. The CDR3 sequence is 16 residues long. Trimming left V 5 bases short and J 11 bases short, with 25 bases between. This CDR3 reads CASSPPRTGTSPKQFF. CDR3 DNA: TGTGCCAGCAGCCCCCCGCGGACTGGGACATCCCCGAAGCAGTTCTTC.

The chain uses TRBV28 and TRBJ2-7, with D hard to call. CDR3 length equals 16 residues. Germline values: CDR1 MDHEN, CDR2 SYDVKM. Trimming removed 6 bases from V and 0 bases from J, with 18 bases in between. CDR3: CASSPGSPSSSYEQYF. CDR3 in DNA: TGTGCCAGCAGCCCGGGCTCCCCTTCGAGCTCCTACGAGCAGTACTTC.

The chain uses TRBV5-1 and TRBJ1-1; D ambiguous. CDR1 is SGHRS and CDR2 is YFSETQ in the germline V gene. CDR3 length: 13 amino acids. V gave up 4 bases and J gave up 2 bases, with 9 bases separating them. CDR3 coding DNA: TGCGCCAGCAGCCGGACCTCTAACACTGAAGCTTTCTTT. It specifies CASSRTSNTEAFF. Full variable domain (remainder filled in from reference TRBV5-1 and TRBJ1-1): KAGVTQTPRYLIKTRGQQVTLSCSPISGHRSVSWYQQTPGQGLQFLFEYFSETQRNKGNFPGRFSGRQFSNSRSEMNVSTLELGDSALYLCASSRTSNTEAFFGQGTRLTVV.

This clonotype has just a few counts. The CDR3 DNA is TGCGCCAGCAGCTCCACAGGGACATTAGCGGGAGGGCCCTCCGATGAGCAGTTCTTC. Residues: CASSSTGTLAGGPSDEQFF. The J gene is TRBJ2-1, the V gene TRBV5-1; 11 bases align to TRBD2. From germline, CDR1 is SGHRS and CDR2 YFSETQ. This CDR3 contains 19 residues. Trimming cost V 3 bases and J 8 bases; bases outside gene matches: 19.

The rearrangement joins TRBV12-3 or TRBV12-4 to TRBJ2-2, with a possible D match to TRBD1 (6 bases). The CDR3 extends over 18 amino acids. Trimming cost V 5 bases and J 11 bases, with 30 bases left between them. This chain's CDR3 is CASSPTGRGLLKESELFF. In DNA, the CDR3 is TGTGCCAGCAGTCCCACGGGCAGGGGCTTGTTAAAGGAGTCTGAGCTGTTTTTT.

The chain recombines TRBV12-3 or TRBV12-4 with TRBJ2-2; no definite D call. The V end lost 7 bases, the J end lost 5 bases, and 5 bases lay between the germline ends. The CDR3 runs 11 residues. In DNA form, the CDR3 reads TGTGCCAGCAAGTTAACCGGGGAGCTGTTTTTT. It specifies CASKLTGELFF.

V is TRBV29-1 and J is TRBJ2-1; D is possibly TRBD1 or TRBD2 (5 bases each). Germline V gene data show CDR1 as SQVTM and CDR2 as ANQGSEA. Trimming cost V 1 base and J 7 bases, with 14 bases left between them. CDR3 length equals 14 residues. DNA of the CDR3: TGCAGCGTTGAAGGAGGGGAAGAGTCAAATGAGCAGTTCTTC. Protein product: CSVEGGEESNEQFF.

This clonotype came up many times. The genes are TRBV12-3 or TRBV12-4 and TRBJ1-2; D gene ambiguous. CDR3 length: 14 amino acids. The V end was cut by 5 bases, the J end by 5 bases, with 15 bases between. CDR3 in DNA: TGTGCCAGCAGTCCCAGGAGCTTTTTTTATGGCTACACCTTC. As protein: CASSPRSFFYGYTF.

The chain recombines TRBV11-2 with TRBJ1-6; TRBD1 agrees at 7 bases. The CDR3 length is 16 residues. Germline CDR1 SGHAT, CDR2 FQNNGV. The V gene end was trimmed by 0 bases and the J gene end by 7 bases; junction bases not matched to a gene: 6. CDR3 protein: CASSLEGTVRNSPLHF. Here the CDR3 DNA reads TGTGCCAGCAGCTTAGAAGGGACAGTGCGAAATTCACCCCTCCACTTT.

The gene calls are TRBV6-6 and TRBJ1-5; D is perhaps TRBD1 (5 bases). This CDR3 has 14 residues. The V end lost 7 bases, the J end lost 0 bases, and 10 bases lay between the germline ends. Germline V gives CDR1 MNHNY, CDR2 SVGAGI (reference sequence). The CDR3 loop is CASTGPNSNQPQHF. CDR3 coding DNA: TGTGCCAGCACGGGACCGAATAGCAATCAGCCCCAGCATTTT.

This clonotype was seen more than once but under ten times. The CDR3 nucleotides are TGCAGTGCTCCAACGACTATCTCCGGGGCCAACGTCCTGACTTTC. This gives the protein CSAPTTISGANVLTF. The chain recombines TRBV20-1 with TRBJ2-6; possible D gene TRBD2, 5 bases. The CDR3 totals 15 residues. Germline V gives CDR1 DFQATT, CDR2 SNEGSKA (reference sequence). Trimming removed 5 bases from V and 4 bases from J, with 15 bases in between.

The chain recombines TRBV2 with TRBJ2-3; the match to TRBD2 covers 14 bases. CDR1 and CDR2 (germline): SNHLY, FYNNEI. There are 17 residues in the CDR3. Trimming took 4 bases from V and 6 from J; bases not matched to a gene: 9. CDR3 coding DNA: TGTGCCAGCAGTGGGACTAGCGGGAGGACCGCATCGGATACGCAGTATTTT. Translation: CASSGTSGRTASDTQYF. Full variable domain (rest looked up from reference TRBV2 and TRBJ2-3): EPEVTQTPSHQVTQMGQEVILRCVPISNHLYFYWYRQILGQKVEFLVSFYNNEISEKSEIFDDQFSVERPDGSNFTLKIRSTKLEDSAMYFCASSGTSGRTASDTQYFGPGTRLTVL.

This clonotype showed up just a few times. This chain joins TRBV20-1 and TRBJ2-1; 13 nucleotides agree with TRBD2. V lost 0 bases, J lost 10 bases, and 6 bases stayed unmatched. CDR1 is DFQATT and CDR2 is SNEGSKA in the germline V gene (reference sequence). The CDR3 is 15 amino acids. The CDR3 region has the DNA TGCAGTGCTAGAGATCCCCCGACTAGCGGGAGGGAGCAGTTCTTC. Its protein product is CSARDPPTSGREQFF.

This clonotype was observed a handful of times. For the CDR3, the DNA is TGTGCCAGCAGCTTATCAGGGGCTGGGGCCAACGTCCTGACTTTC. Amino acid sequence: CASSLSGAGANVLTF. This chain links TRBV7-9 with TRBJ2-6; TRBD1 might be the D (6 bases). This CDR3 has 15 amino acids. CDR1 is SEHNR and CDR2 is FQNEAQ in the germline V gene (reference sequence). Trimming took 2 bases from V and 2 from J, leaving 7 bases between them.

In its sample, this clonotype was seen many times. The CDR3 region is CATSDPADTQYF. The CDR3, as DNA: TGTGCCACCAGTGACCCCGCGGATACGCAGTATTTT. V gene TRBV24-1 combines with J gene TRBJ2-3; D remains ambiguous. This CDR3 comprises 12 residues. Looked up from germline, CDR1 is KGHDR and CDR2 is SFDVKD. The V end was cut by 4 bases, the J end by 6 bases, with 7 bases between.

This clonotype was recorded a few times. CDR3 protein: CSAPRDWDHPYSTDTQYF. The CDR3 DNA reads TGCAGTGCTCCCCGGGACTGGGATCACCCATATAGCACAGATACGCAGTATTTT. V is TRBV20-1 and J is TRBJ2-3; a possible D gene is TRBD2 (6 bases). The V gene's germline CDR1 is DFQATT and CDR2 SNEGSKA (reference sequence). V gave up 5 bases and J gave up 0 bases, with 24 bases separating them. This CDR3 is built from 18 residues.

This clonotype was seen only a few times. One end of the junction does not line up with germline, which may come from a read error. CDR3 amino acids: CSARETGDTGELFF. The CDR3 nucleotides are TGCAGTGCTAGAGAGACAGGGGACACCGGGGAGCTTTTTTTT. The chain is built from TRBV20-1 and TRBJ2-2; 8 nucleotides agree with TRBD1. The length of the CDR3 is 14 residues. Per germline, CDR1 DFQATT and CDR2 SNEGSKA (reference sequence).

This clonotype was counted only a few times. CDR3 sequence: CASSFDRGVLDEQYF. The CDR3 DNA follows: TGTGCCAGCAGTTTCGACAGGGGGGTTCTCGACGAGCAGTACTTC. This chain connects TRBV28 to TRBJ2-7, with 9 bases matching TRBD1. Trimming took 3 bases from V and 5 from J; bases not matched to a gene: 8. From germline, CDR1 is MDHEN and CDR2 SYDVKM. There are 15 residues in the CDR3.